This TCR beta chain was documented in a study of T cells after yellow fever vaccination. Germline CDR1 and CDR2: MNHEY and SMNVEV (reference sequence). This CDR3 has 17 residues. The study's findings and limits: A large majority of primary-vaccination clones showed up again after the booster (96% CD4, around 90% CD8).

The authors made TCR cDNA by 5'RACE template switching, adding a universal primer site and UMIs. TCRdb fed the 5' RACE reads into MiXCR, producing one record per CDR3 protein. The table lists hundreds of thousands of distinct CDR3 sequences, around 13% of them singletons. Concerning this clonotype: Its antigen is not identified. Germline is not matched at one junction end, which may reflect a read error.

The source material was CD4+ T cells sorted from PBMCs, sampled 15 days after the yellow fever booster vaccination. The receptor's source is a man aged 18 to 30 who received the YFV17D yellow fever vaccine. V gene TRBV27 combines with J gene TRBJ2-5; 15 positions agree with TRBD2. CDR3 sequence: CASSLSGLAGGMRTQYF. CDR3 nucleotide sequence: TGTGCCAGCAGTCTATCAGGACTAGCGGGGGGGATGAGGACCCAGTACTTC.